This TCR beta chain comes out of a study of vaccination and CD4 T cells after COVID-19. Study information: Blood was drawn a median around 71 days post second dose, range 14 to 241. A CEFX pool, an HIV-1 Nef pool, or no peptide went to control cultures.

V shed 5 bases and J 7 bases; nucleotides not matched to a gene: 4. The CDR3 is 13 residues long. In germline, CDR1 is MNHEY, CDR2 SMNVEV (reference sequence). Oncomine TCR Beta short-read sequencing was applied to DNA from cultured CD4+ T cells. MiXCR, run by TCRdb on the PCR reads, gives a single entry per CDR3 protein. The sample has about 20,000 distinct CDR3 sequences, approximately 60% seen once; the top ten hold around 3.8%. Stated treatment: approximately 9-day PBMC culture with coronavirus spike peptide pools or control peptides (ViraFEST assay). A word on this clonotype: As yet, its antigen is unknown.

Sequencing input: CD4+ T cells from blood, cultured in vitro. This TCR was sampled from a human donor who had recovered from COVID-19. This rearrangement joins TRBV27 to TRBJ2-2; 7 bases agree with TRBD1. CDR3 DNA sequence: TGTGCCAGCAGTCTACAGGGGCACGGGGAGCTGTTTTTT. Translated, it gives CASSLQGHGELFF.